This T cell receptor beta chain came from a study of blood T cell repertoires in COVID-19. Overall study context: The United States, Italy and Spain supplied acute and convalescent COVID-19 samples. In each case, the material was cDNA or gDNA derived from T cells, B-cell-depleted T cells, or PBMCs.

The CDR3 is 13 amino acids. V lost 2 bases and J lost 7, with 12 bases in between. Germline lookup yields CDR1 SGHRS and CDR2 YFSETQ. How the authors handled the data: Reference gene primers were amplified, and this amplification served to estimate nucleated cell counts. Repertoires were generated with immunoSEQ multiplex PCR, while TCRdb's copy carries only in-frame clones and drops some. V, J and clone size were drawn from that table, and D and trimming were deduced from the DNA. The sample holds 130,000 to 150,000 clones, about 85% seen once. The genes are TRBV5-1 and TRBJ1-2; a possible D gene is TRBD1 (5 bases). This TCR was sampled from a human donor with acute or convalescent COVID-19. The donor label of this sample is uncertain. The sequenced material came from peripheral blood. The CDR3 region is CASSFDLRGGYTF. CDR3 nucleotides: TGCGCCAGCAGCTTCGACCTAAGGGGTGGCTACACCTTC.